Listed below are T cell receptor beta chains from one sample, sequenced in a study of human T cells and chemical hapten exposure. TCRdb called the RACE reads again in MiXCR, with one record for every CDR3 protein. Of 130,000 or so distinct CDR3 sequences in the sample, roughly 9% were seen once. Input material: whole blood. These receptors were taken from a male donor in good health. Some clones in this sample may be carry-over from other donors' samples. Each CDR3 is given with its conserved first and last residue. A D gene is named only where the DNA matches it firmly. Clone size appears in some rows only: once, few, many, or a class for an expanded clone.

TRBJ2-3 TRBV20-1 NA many CSARGTEWTDTQYF TGCAGTGCTAGAGGGACGGAGTGGACAGATACGCAGTATTTT
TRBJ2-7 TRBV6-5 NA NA CASSYSGSNSYEQYF TGTGCCAGCAGTTACTCAGGGTCCAACTCCTACGAGCAGTACTTC
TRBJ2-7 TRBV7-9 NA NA CASSFGFSSYEQYF TGTGCCAGCAGCTTTGGGTTTAGCTCCTACGAGCAGTACTTC
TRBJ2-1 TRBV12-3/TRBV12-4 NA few CASTRTGNEQFF TGTGCCAGCACCAGGACTGGGAATGAGCAGTTCTTC
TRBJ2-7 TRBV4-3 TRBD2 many CASSPGLANYEQYF TGCGCCAGCAGCCCGGGACTAGCCAACTACGAGCAGTACTTC
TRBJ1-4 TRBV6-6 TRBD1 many CASPEGTDNEKLFF TGTGCCAGCCCCGAGGGGACAGATAATGAAAAACTGTTTTTT
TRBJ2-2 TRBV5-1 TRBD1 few CASTGGARNTGELFF TGCGCCAGCACAGGGGGCGCGAGGAACACCGGGGAGCTGTTTTTT
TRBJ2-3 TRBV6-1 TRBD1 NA CASRGRTGGAGDTQYF TGTGCCAGCAGGGGGAGAACAGGGGGCGCAGGAGATACGCAGTATTTT
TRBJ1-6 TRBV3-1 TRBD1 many CASRNRDSNSPLHF TGTGCCAGCAGGAACCGGGACAGCAATTCACCCCTCCACTTT
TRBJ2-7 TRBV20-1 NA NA CSARGDSDRIYEQYF TGCAGTGCTAGAGGGGATAGTGACAGGATCTACGAGCAGTACTTC
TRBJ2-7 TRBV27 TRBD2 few CASSSAGGGEQYF TGTGCCAGCAGTTCAGCGGGAGGAGGCGAGCAGTACTTC
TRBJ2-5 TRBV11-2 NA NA CASSLNLARETQYF TGTGCCAGCAGCTTAAATTTAGCAAGAGAGACCCAGTACTTC
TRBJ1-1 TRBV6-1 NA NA CASHGGFGTEAFF TGTGCCAGTCATGGGGGGTTCGGAACTGAAGCTTTCTTT
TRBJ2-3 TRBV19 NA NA CASSQGGDTQYF TGTGCCAGTAGTCAAGGAGGGGATACGCAGTATTTT
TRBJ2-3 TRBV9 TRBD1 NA CASSGRDRGADTQYF TGTGCCAGCAGCGGCCGGGACAGGGGCGCAGATACGCAGTATTTT